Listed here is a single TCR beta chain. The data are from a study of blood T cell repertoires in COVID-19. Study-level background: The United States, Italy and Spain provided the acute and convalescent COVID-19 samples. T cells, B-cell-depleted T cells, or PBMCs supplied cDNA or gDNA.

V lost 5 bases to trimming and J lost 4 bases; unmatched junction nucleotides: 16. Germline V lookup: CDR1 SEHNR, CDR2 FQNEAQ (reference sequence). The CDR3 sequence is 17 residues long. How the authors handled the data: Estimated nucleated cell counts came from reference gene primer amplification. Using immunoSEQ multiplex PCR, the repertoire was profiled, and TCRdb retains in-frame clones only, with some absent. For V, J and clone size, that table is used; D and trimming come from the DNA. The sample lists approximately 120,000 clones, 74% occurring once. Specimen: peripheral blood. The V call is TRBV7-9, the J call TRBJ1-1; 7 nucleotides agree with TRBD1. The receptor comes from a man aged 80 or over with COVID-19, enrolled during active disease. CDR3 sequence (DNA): TGTGCCAGCAGCATCCTTGGACAGGTGGGCATAGGCACTGAAGCTTTCTTT. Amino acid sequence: CASSILGQVGIGTEAFF.